This entry is about one T cell receptor beta chain. There is no known antigen for this receptor. The junction differs from germline at one of its ends, possibly a read error. These data are taken from a study of blood T cells in healthy people across ages (dated by TCRdb to the mid-2010s). Regarding the research as a whole: In model experiments, roughly one uniquely barcoded TCR beta cDNA molecule per two T cells was captured by template switching. Using deep sequencing normalized with unique cDNA molecular identifiers, the study measured how TCR beta repertoire diversity changes with age. Four age groups were formed from the donors: young (average 16 years), middle-aged (around 39), aged (approximately 60) and long-lived (82). Donors of different ages were randomly distributed across sequencing lanes to avoid experimental bias. For two donors (one aged 18 to 29 and one aged 80 or older), the study analyzed two additional independent replicas of 1 million unique cDNA reads from the same blood draw.

From its cysteine to its phenylalanine, the CDR3 spans 13 amino acids. Just the 39-base CDR3 DNA is kept, in frame starting at base 1. The germline V gene provides CDR1 MGHRA and CDR2 YSYEKL. The roughly 37 donors, aged 6 to 90 years, were systemically healthy Caucasian individuals from Russia. Around 10 milliliters of peripheral blood were collected from each donor into EDTA-treated Vacutainer tubes. PBMCs were isolated by Ficoll-Paque density-gradient centrifugation, with at least 7 million obtained per sample. Total RNA, at least 6 micrograms per sample, was extracted from PBMCs with Trizol reagent. For every donor, flow cytometry on a PBMC aliquot measured the percentage of naive CD45RAhigh/CD27high T cells. The library came from 5' RACE. The second PCR ran for roughly 6 to 11 cycles and used a J-beta primer mix along with a sample-barcoded 5' primer. A template-switch 5' adaptor carrying 12 random nucleotides introduced a unique molecular identifier onto each TCR beta cDNA molecule. Each sample yielded at least 2.5 million CDR3-containing paired-end reads. First-strand cDNA was synthesized from all RNA with the Mint cDNA synthesis kit, primed by a TRBC-specific oligonucleotide. Following uracil-DNA glycosylase treatment, all cDNA underwent a first 18-cycle PCR with the universal primers M1SS and BC2_uni_R. Turning to the authors' computational methods: For normalization, 1 million high-quality reads, each with a distinct molecular identifier, were randomly selected from each sample. Instead of being binned into consensus sequences, reads that shared molecular identifiers were thrown out. MiTCR, run with a Q25 quality threshold and the strictest error-elimination algorithm, handled CDR3 identification, clonotype clustering and error correction. A nonparametric unseen species model with Euler transformation was used to estimate a lower bound on total TCR beta diversity. TCRdb trimmed public reads at Q25 via fastp, called clones via MiXCR and kept in-frame beta chains. Entries that share a CDR3 protein sequence are merged under the most common genes and DNA. These V and J calls originate from TCRdb's pipeline instead of the authors' own analysis. The sample data list 1.5 million to 2 million distinct CDR3 sequences, and around 40% of these were observed just once. Of the sample, approximately 22% is held by the ten largest clones.

Study-wide conclusions, independent of this receptor: As age increased, observed TCR beta diversity per million T cells dropped in a roughly linear way, and a significant reduction was already evident by age 40. The CMV infection status of donors was not known, potentially confounding age-related changes in expanded clonotypes. Compared with the aged group, the long-lived group had more naive CD4+ T cells, fewer expanded clones and increased TCR diversity, a pattern suggesting age selection. There was a strong correlation between observed TCR beta diversity and the percentage of naive T cells measured by flow cytometry. Total diversity estimates from one million sequenced T cells were considered lower bounds and underestimates. Since profiling was done on bulk unsorted PBMCs, naive and antigen-experienced compartments could not be conclusively compared.

Sequencing was carried out using blood. The chain joins TRBV4-1 to TRBJ1-5; a weak D assignment points to TRBD1 (5 bases agree). The clonotype originates from a human donor in good health. The CDR3 protein is CASNQETGRPQHF. The bases read TGCGCCAGCAACCAAGAAACGGGACGGCCCCAGCATTTT.